This TCR beta chain is from a study of cytomegalovirus exposure and HLA in healthy donors. General observations from the study: Beyond CMV serostatus, there was no information to go on about immune exposure. For TCR beta chains, V- and J-gene trimming was later linked to a missense DCLRE1C variant.

This clone came up a few times. The antigen is not known. The PCR ran on 60 Vbeta and 13 Jbeta primers. Sequencing used immunoSEQ multiplex PCR; TCRdb keeps in-frame clones, though not all of them. This table has 100,000 to 150,000 clones, roughly four fifths appearing once. Trimming removed 6 bases from V and 4 bases from J; junction bases left unmatched: 4. The CDR3 spans 14 residues. Germline CDR1 is MNHEY and CDR2 is SVGAGI. Samples came from healthy bone marrow donors. Specimen: PBMCs. The genes are TRBV6-5 and TRBJ2-1; 9 bases align to TRBD1. This clonotype was sampled from a woman aged 40 to 55 in good health and CMV-seronegative. The CDR3 DNA sequence: TGTGCCAGCAGCCGGGACAGGGATTACAATGAGCAGTTCTTC. Its protein product is CASSRDRDYNEQFF.